This note documents a single T cell receptor (beta chain) sequence. It lacks a known antigen. One base away there is no much larger clone; base qualities are not given. The data are from a study of blood T cell repertoires in COVID-19 (dated by TCRdb to between 2020 and 2021). A note on the overall study: Collaborator samples came from the United States, Italy and Spain and covered acute and convalescent phases of COVID-19. Samples were obtained from the ongoing ImmuneRACE study (first 160 participants) and from over a thousand subjects provided by 6 global collaborators. The prospective study material was composed of cDNA or gDNA derived from T cells, B-cell-depleted T cells, or PBMCs. Sample metadata almost always included a de-identified subject ID, COVID-19 status, age in years and sex. Deeply sampled blood TCRbeta repertoires from subjects exposed to, actively infected with, or recovered from COVID-19 were included in the dataset. The repertoires were released in a freely available public database meant as a resource for research on the immune response to SARS-CoV-2. HLA class I and class II types, where available, came from metadata supplied by the sample provider rather than from assay-based typing.

V sheds 2 bases and J sheds 5 bases, leaving 13 bases between their ends. CDR1 is given as SGDLS and CDR2 as YYNGEE, both from the germline V gene. The CDR3 contains 14 residues, cysteine and phenylalanine counted. Of all the DNA, just the CDR3 is kept, 42 bases in frame from base 1. In Seattle, one collaborating source enrolled patients while the infection was active and tracked those patients longitudinally over the course of disease. The collaborating institutions used their own protocols to collect whole blood in K2EDTA tubes. For TCRbeta analysis, collaborators shipped samples as frozen whole blood, isolated PBMCs, or DNA extracted from either of those sample types. Summary of the overall study and its limitations: The amount of clinical and demographic metadata varied by source and participant and was provided uncurated.

TCRbeta CDR3 regions were amplified from genomic DNA using the immunoSEQ Assay, a bias-controlled multiplex PCR. The authors' pipeline ran thus. The number of nucleated cells in each sample was estimated from the amplification of reference gene primers within the assay. To quantify the absolute abundance of each unique TCRbeta CDR3 rearrangement, sequence reads were collapsed and filtered. For each sample, productive Simpson clonality was calculated as the square root of Simpson's diversity index over productive rearrangements. The table comes from immuneACCESS by way of TCRdb, which keeps in-frame sequences with V and J called. Part of the clones is missing from these tables; in studies checked, under half for an unresolved V gene and the rest for unknown reasons. That table is the source of V, J and clone size, and D and trimming were worked out from the DNA. Here the sample has approximately 500,000 clones; roughly nine tenths occur a single time. Roughly 7.3% of the sample belongs to the ten largest clones.

Sequencing used peripheral blood. This sequence uses TRBV9 and TRBJ2-5; a weak D assignment points to TRBD2 (6 bases agree). The receptor was isolated from a woman in her forties or fifties with COVID-19, enrolled during active disease. Read as DNA, the sequence is TGTGCCAGCAGCGTGGCGGGATTGCGGGAGACCCAGTACTTC. This is translated as CASSVAGLRETQYF.